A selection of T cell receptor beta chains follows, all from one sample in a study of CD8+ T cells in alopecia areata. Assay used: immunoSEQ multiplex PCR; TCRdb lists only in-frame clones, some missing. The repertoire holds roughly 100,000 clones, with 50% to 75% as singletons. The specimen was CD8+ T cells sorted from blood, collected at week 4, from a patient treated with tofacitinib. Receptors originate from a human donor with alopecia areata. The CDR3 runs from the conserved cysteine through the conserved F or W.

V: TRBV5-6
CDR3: CASSPNRDTEAFF

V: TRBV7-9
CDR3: CASSQGGGRLNEQFF

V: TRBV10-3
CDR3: CAISDSSESSYNEQFF

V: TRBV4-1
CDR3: CASSQEIGSDTQYF

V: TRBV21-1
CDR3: CASSKHKYEQYF

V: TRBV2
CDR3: CASSLAGAHEQYF

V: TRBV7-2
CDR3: CASSPPVWGGLGANVLTF

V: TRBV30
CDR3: CAWSAGTAAGNYGYTF

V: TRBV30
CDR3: CALTGGSTYEQYF

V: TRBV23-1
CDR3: CASSQPGQGACQPQHF

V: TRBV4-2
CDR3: CASSQEKDSYEQYF

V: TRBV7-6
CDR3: CASSPDGGRANEQFF

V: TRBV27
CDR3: CASSPAGGDNQPQHF

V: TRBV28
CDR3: CASSGGLVGAGETQYF

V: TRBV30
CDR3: CAWSIISGSSYEQYF

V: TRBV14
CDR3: CASSQLQGARYGYTF

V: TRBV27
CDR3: CASSQAAQGAWGTGELFF

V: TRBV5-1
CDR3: CASSLDRMQETQYF

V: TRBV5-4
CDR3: CASSVGSYTF

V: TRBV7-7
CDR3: CASSAQGPGANVLTF

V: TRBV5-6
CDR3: CASSLVGEQSYGYTF

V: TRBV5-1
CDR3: CASSLRPEQYF

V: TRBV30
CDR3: CAWSPGTGPGQYF

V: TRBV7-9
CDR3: CASSLWDRDEQYF

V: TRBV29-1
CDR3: CSVHRQSEAFF

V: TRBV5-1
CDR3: CASSLIWGTSGGPDYNEQFF

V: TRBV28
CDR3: CASSRGINGHEQYF

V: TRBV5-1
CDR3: CASSNWLAGGREETQYF

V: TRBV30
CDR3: CAVTENTGELFF

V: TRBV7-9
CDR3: CASSLYRGRANTGELFF

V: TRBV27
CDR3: CASSGGSNTEAFF

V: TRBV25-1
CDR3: CASSERVFGNTEAFF

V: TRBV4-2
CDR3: CASSQYGGAGETQYF

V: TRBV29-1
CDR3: CSAVGQGAHNEQFF

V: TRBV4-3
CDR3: CASSRGTGFNEQFF

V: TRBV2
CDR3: CASSRRGKPTDTQYF

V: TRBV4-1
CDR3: CASSQASGRADTQYF

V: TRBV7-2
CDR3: CASSERGRLTDTQYF

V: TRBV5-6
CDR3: CASSLVGGAHYNEQFF

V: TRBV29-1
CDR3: CSVDPTETENTEAFF

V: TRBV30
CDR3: CAWSGPDTQYF

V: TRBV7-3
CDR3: CASSVLARSGTDTQYF

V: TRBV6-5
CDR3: CASSYSRGADEQFF

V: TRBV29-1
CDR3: CSVEAGNNYEQYF

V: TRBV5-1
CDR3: CASSPGPGRKLQYEQYF

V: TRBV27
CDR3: CASGPGAGYEQYF

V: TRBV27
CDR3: CASASGEAYEQYF

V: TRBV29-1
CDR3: CSAEGPGQETQYF